What follows are 25 T cell receptor beta chains derived from one specimen sequenced in a study of neoadjuvant anti-PD-1 for oral cavity cancer. Sequenced by immunoSEQ multiplex PCR; TCRdb stores in-frame clones only, minus some. The sample lists about 7,000 clones, about 80% occurring once. Sequenced material: PBMCs, taken before nivolumab (anti-PD-1) treatment. These receptors originate from a person between 35 and 79 years old with oral cavity squamous cell carcinoma.

The genes are TRBV28 and TRBJ1-6; 8 positions agree with TRBD1. Per the germline V gene, CDR1 is MDHEN and CDR2 is SYDVKM. After removal of 7 bases from V and 9 bases from J, the junction contained 11 bases not matched to a gene. The CDR3 runs to 15 residues. The CDR3 loop is CASTGDRGSASPLHF. The CDR3 region has the DNA TGTGCCAGCACTGGAGACAGGGGTTCTGCTTCACCCCTCCACTTT.

The chain combines TRBV7-9 with TRBJ1-1, with unresolved D. Trimming pared 3 bases from V and 5 bases from J, leaving 7 bases between. CDR1 SEHNR and CDR2 FQNEAQ come from the germline V gene (reference sequence). The length of the CDR3 is 12 residues. CDR3 DNA: TGTGCCAGCAGCTTCGGGGAAACTGAAGCTTTCTTT. It yields the protein CASSFGETEAFF.

The rearrangement joins TRBV7-6 to TRBJ2-3, with a tentative D call TRBD1 (6 bases). The ends were cut back, 2 bases at V and 1 base at J, with 10 bases in the middle. The germline CDR1 and CDR2 sequences are SGHVS and FNYEAQ. The CDR3 extends over 15 amino acids. CDR3 sequence: CASSLRDKGTDTQYF. As DNA, the CDR3 is TGTGCCAGCAGCTTAAGGGACAAAGGCACAGATACGCAGTATTTT.

V gene TRBV6-6 combines with J gene TRBJ1-1, with TRBD1 as a possible D gene (5 bases). Germline V CDR1 and CDR2: MNHNY, SVGAGI (reference sequence). Trimming took 5 bases from V and 1 from J, leaving 11 bases between them. The CDR3 runs to 14 residues. CDR3: CASSSGGTNTEAFF. CDR3 coding DNA: TGTGCCAGCAGTAGTGGGGGGACGAACACTGAAGCTTTCTTT.

The rearrangement joins TRBV5-6 to TRBJ2-3, with D possibly matching TRBD2 (5 bases). The germline V and J ends were trimmed by 4 bases and 0 bases, with 12 bases remaining between them. Germline V gives CDR1 SGHDT, CDR2 YYEEEE. This CDR3 comprises 15 residues. In DNA, the CDR3 is TGTGCCAGCAGCCCAGGCCGGGGAAGCACAGATACGCAGTATTTT. Protein product: CASSPGRGSTDTQYF.

The CDR3 DNA is TGCGCCAGCAGCCTCGGTAGAGGACAGGGGTATAGCAATCAGCCCCAGCATTTT. This translates into CASSLGRGQGYSNQPQHF. This chain links TRBV4-1 with TRBJ1-5; 9 nucleotides align to TRBD1. The length of the CDR3 is 18 residues. Trimming removed 4 bases from V and 0 bases from J; junction bases left unmatched: 10. Germline CDR1 is MGHRA and CDR2 is YSYEKL.

The CDR3 loop is CSAPSGTGALIYGYTF. The CDR3 DNA reads as TGCAGCGCTCCATCCGGGACAGGGGCCCTCATCTATGGCTACACCTTC. The gene calls are TRBV29-1 and TRBJ1-2; 10 bases match TRBD1. Germline CDR1 SQVTM, CDR2 ANQGSEA. V shed 7 bases and J 4 bases; nucleotides not matched to a gene: 15. CDR3 size: 16 residues. The full variable domain, its missing parts supplied by reference TRBV29-1 and TRBJ1-2, is SAVISQKPSRDICQRGTSLTIQCQVDSQVTMMFWYRQQPGQSLTLIATANQGSEATYESGFVIDKFPISRPNLTFSTLTVSNMSPEDSSIYLCSAPSGTGALIYGYTFGSGTRLTVV.

The chain combines TRBV9 with TRBJ2-7; the D is unclear. Germline V gene lookup returns CDR1 SGDLS and CDR2 YYNGEE. The CDR3 contains 13 residues. V was pared by 0 bases and J by 3 bases, with 7 bases between. This CDR3 is CASSVEGHYEQYF. The DNA of the CDR3 is TGTGCCAGCAGCGTAGAAGGTCACTACGAGCAGTACTTC.

The chain links TRBV6-5 to TRBJ1-6; D not certain. Trimming pared 2 bases from V and 9 bases from J, leaving 8 bases between. CDR3 length: 13 residues. CDR1 is MNHEY and CDR2 is SVGAGI in the germline V gene. The CDR3 is CASSYSRSSPLHF. CDR3 DNA sequence: TGTGCCAGCAGTTACAGTCGTAGTTCACCCCTCCACTTT.

V is TRBV6-5 and J is TRBJ2-5; TRBD2 matches at 7 bases. Germline V gene data show CDR1 as MNHEY and CDR2 as SVGAGI. V lost 2 bases, J lost 5 bases, and 5 bases stayed unmatched. CDR3 length equals 14 residues. CDR3 protein: CASSYPAGGETQYF. CDR3 nucleotides: TGTGCCAGCAGTTACCCCGCCGGGGGGGAGACCCAGTACTTC.

The chain employs TRBV20-1 and TRBJ1-1; D gene ambiguous. CDR1 DFQATT and CDR2 SNEGSKA come from the germline V gene (reference sequence). Trimming cost V 3 bases and J 11 bases, with 13 bases left between them. This CDR3 spans 11 amino acids. CDR3 loop: CSASLGLAAFF. Written as DNA, the CDR3 is TGCAGTGCTAGTTTGGGTCTGGCGGCTTTCTTT.

V usage is TRBV29-1 and J usage is TRBJ2-7; no clear D. The V end lost 4 bases, the J end lost 0 bases, and 10 bases lay between the germline ends. This CDR3 is 13 amino acids long. Per germline, CDR1 SQVTM and CDR2 ANQGSEA. This CDR3 is CSVVSSISYEQYF. The CDR3 DNA reads as TGCAGCGTTGTGAGTAGCATCTCCTACGAGCAGTACTTC.

V usage is TRBV18 and J usage is TRBJ2-7; tentative D call: TRBD2 (5 bases). Germline assignment: CDR1 KGHSH and CDR2 LQKENI. The V and J ends lost 5 bases and 6 bases respectively, with 11 bases between them. This CDR3 is built from 12 residues. The CDR3 nucleotides are TGTGCCAGCTCAACGGGGAATGGCGAGCAGTACTTC. Residues: CASSTGNGEQYF.

This chain uses TRBV10-3 with TRBJ1-3; D gene ambiguous. V shed 4 bases and J shed 4 bases, with 5 bases lying between them. There are 12 residues in the CDR3. From germline, CDR1 is ENHRY and CDR2 SYGVKD. CDR3 bases: TGTGCCATCAGTGCTGACGGAAACACCATATATTTT. As protein: CAISADGNTIYF.

The chain recombines TRBV21-1 with TRBJ1-2; TRBD1, the table's D call, lacks a check against the DNA. TRBV21-1 is recorded as a pseudogene. This CDR3 has 14 amino acids. The CDR3 sequence: CASSKGTGGYGYTF. The CDR3 bases are TGTGCCAGCAGCAAAGGGACAGGGGGCTATGGCTACACCTTC.

The chain recombines TRBV11-2 with TRBJ2-3, with D tentatively TRBD1 (7 bases). The CDR3 has 17 amino acids. Between the trimmed V and J ends, which lost 2 bases and 1 base, there was a span of 16 bases. Germline loops: CDR1 SGHAT, CDR2 FQNNGV. The CDR3 region has the DNA TGTGCCAGCAGCTTAAGCGACCGGGGGACAGGCACAGATACGCAGTATTTT. It encodes CASSLSDRGTGTDTQYF.

V gene TRBV9 combines with J gene TRBJ2-2, with 7 nucleotides matching TRBD1. This CDR3 is built from 14 residues. Germline CDR1 SGDLS, CDR2 YYNGEE. V lost 3 bases to trimming and J lost 3 bases; unmatched junction nucleotides: 2. The CDR3 is CASSATGDTGELFF. In nucleotides, the CDR3 is TGTGCCAGCAGCGCCACAGGGGACACCGGGGAGCTGTTTTTT.

The rearrangement links TRBV7-3 to TRBJ1-1, with D maybe TRBD1 (5 bases). V shed 1 base and J shed 3 bases, with 6 bases lying between them. The germline V gene has CDR1 SGHTA and CDR2 FQGTGA. The CDR3 consists of 13 residues. The CDR3 DNA reads as TGTGCCAGCAGCTTAAGAGGGGACACTGAAGCTTTCTTT. This gives the protein CASSLRGDTEAFF. The full variable domain, in which reference TRBV7-3 and TRBJ1-1 provide the parts outside the CDR3, is GAGVSQTPSNKVTEKGKYVELRCDPISGHTALYWYRQSLGQGPEFLIYFQGTGAADDSGLPNDRFFAVRPEGSVSTLKIQRTERGDSAVYLCASSLRGDTEAFFGQGTRLTVV.

The genes are TRBV28 and TRBJ2-1, with TRBD1 matching 8 bases. The CDR3 covers 15 residues. Germline trimming cut 3 bases from V and 2 bases from J; bases unmatched to any gene: 3. Germline CDR1 and CDR2: MDHEN and SYDVKM. The CDR3, as DNA: TGTGCCAGCAGTTTTGGACAGGGACCCTACAATGAGCAGTTCTTC. As protein: CASSFGQGPYNEQFF.

The chain recombines TRBV7-2 with TRBJ2-3; TRBD1 agrees at 10 bases. Germline V lookup: CDR1 SGHTA, CDR2 FQGNSA. The CDR3 is 16 amino acids. After removal of 6 bases from V and 3 bases from J, the junction contained 9 bases not matched to a gene. The CDR3 nucleotides are TGTGCCAGCAGGCAAACCGGGACAGGGGAGACAGATACGCAGTATTTT. Translated: CASRQTGTGETDTQYF.

The table lists this clone with a few counts. The chain uses TRBV7-8 and TRBJ1-2, with TRBD1 as a possible D gene (5 bases). The CDR3 covers 17 residues. Germline assignment: CDR1 SGHVS and CDR2 FQNEAQ. Trimming stripped 5 bases from V and 0 bases from J, with 19 bases between. CDR3 amino acids: CASSLRRDGPSNYGYTF. The CDR3 coding sequence is TGTGCCAGCAGCCTTAGAAGGGACGGCCCTTCTAACTATGGCTACACCTTC.

The rearrangement uses TRBV5-8 and TRBJ2-1; possibly TRBD1 or TRBD2 for D (5 bases each). Per the germline V gene, CDR1 is SGHTS and CDR2 is YDEGEE. Between the trimmed V and J ends, which lost 4 bases and 5 bases, there was a span of 13 bases. CDR3 length: 14 residues. In DNA, the CDR3 is TGTGCCAGCAGCCCGTGGGACGGAGACAATGAGCAGTTCTTC. This sequence encodes CASSPWDGDNEQFF.

With respect to this clone: One end of the junction varies from germline; a read error may be responsible. This chain uses TRBV2 with TRBJ1-2, with TRBD1 as a possible D gene (5 bases). Germline V gene lookup returns CDR1 SNHLY and CDR2 FYNNEI. The CDR3 covers 15 residues. CDR3 region: CASRTGLGANYGYTF. In DNA form, the CDR3 reads TGTGCCAGCAGAACCGGGCTAGGGGCTAACTACGGCTACACCTTC.

The chain joins TRBV10-2 to TRBJ2-3, with 12 bases matching TRBD2. V lost 4 bases to trimming and J lost 0 bases; unmatched junction nucleotides: 17. CDR1 and CDR2 from the germline V gene are WSHSY and SAAADI. The CDR3 loop spans 21 amino acids. The CDR3 DNA follows: TGCGCCAGCAGTGGAAATTTGGGAGGACTAGCGGGGCCGATAAGCACAGATACGCAGTATTTT. Encoded protein: CASSGNLGGLAGPISTDTQYF.

This chain uses TRBV5-5 with TRBJ1-2; TRBD1 matches at 9 bases. Germline CDR1 is SGHKS and CDR2 is YYEKEE (reference sequence). The CDR3 covers 15 residues. With 2 bases clipped from V and 4 bases from J, the junction kept 6 bases outside the gene matches. This CDR3 is CASSFGQGTPYGYTF. Written as DNA, the CDR3 is TGTGCCAGCAGCTTCGGACAGGGGACGCCCTATGGCTACACCTTC.